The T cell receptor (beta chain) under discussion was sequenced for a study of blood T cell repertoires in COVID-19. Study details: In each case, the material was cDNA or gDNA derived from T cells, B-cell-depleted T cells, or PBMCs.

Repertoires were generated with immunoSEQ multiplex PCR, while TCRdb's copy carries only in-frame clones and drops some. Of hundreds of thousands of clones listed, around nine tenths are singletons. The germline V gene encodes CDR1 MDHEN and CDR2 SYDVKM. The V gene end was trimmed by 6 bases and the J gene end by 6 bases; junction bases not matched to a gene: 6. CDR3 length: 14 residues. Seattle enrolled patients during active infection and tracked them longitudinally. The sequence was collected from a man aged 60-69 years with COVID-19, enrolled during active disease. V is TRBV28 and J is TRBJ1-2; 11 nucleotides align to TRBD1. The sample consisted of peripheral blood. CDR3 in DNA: TGTGCCAGCAGAGGACAGGGGGCTTTTAATGGCTACACCTTC. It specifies CASRGQGAFNGYTF.